This TCR beta chain was observed in a study of shared clonotypes between healthy human individuals. Measured with immunoSEQ multiplex PCR; TCRdb has only the in-frame clones, and not every one. The data show roughly 2 million clones, with approximately 94% seen just once and roughly 1% held by the top ten. Selected positively for CCR7 and CD45RO-negative, naive CD8 cells excluded terminally differentiated effector memory CD45RA+ cells. There were no recent acute infections or vaccinations among the donors, who were healthy HIV-negative adults. Trimming removed 6 bases from V and 1 base from J; junction bases left unmatched: 8. The CDR3 is made up of 15 amino acids. Germline V gene sequence: CDR1 MNHEY, CDR2 SVGAGI.

This chain joins TRBV6-5 and TRBJ2-7, with 8 bases identical to TRBD1. The receptor comes from a man aged 18 to 30 in good health. Specimen: naive CD8+ T cells sorted from blood. CDR3: CASRLDREPSYEQYF. The CDR3 nucleotides read TGTGCCAGCAGGCTGGACAGGGAGCCTTCCTACGAGCAGTACTTC.